This record covers a single TCR beta chain. These data come from a study of blood T cell repertoires in COVID-19. The table came from immunoSEQ multiplex PCR; TCRdb's copy has only in-frame clones and leaves some out. Here the sample spans about 36,000 clones, roughly 73% being singletons. Germline lookup yields CDR1 SGHDN and CDR2 FVKESK. The ends lost 8 bases at V and 6 bases at J; junction bases unmatched: 4. The CDR3 extends over 13 amino acids. This receptor was obtained from a man in his sixties with acute or convalescent COVID-19. What was sequenced was peripheral blood. The J gene is TRBJ2-7, the V gene TRBV14; 13 nucleotides line up with TRBD2. CDR3 amino acids: CASRLAGGSEQYF. The CDR3 coding sequence is TGTGCCAGCCGACTAGCGGGAGGATCCGAGCAGTACTTC.